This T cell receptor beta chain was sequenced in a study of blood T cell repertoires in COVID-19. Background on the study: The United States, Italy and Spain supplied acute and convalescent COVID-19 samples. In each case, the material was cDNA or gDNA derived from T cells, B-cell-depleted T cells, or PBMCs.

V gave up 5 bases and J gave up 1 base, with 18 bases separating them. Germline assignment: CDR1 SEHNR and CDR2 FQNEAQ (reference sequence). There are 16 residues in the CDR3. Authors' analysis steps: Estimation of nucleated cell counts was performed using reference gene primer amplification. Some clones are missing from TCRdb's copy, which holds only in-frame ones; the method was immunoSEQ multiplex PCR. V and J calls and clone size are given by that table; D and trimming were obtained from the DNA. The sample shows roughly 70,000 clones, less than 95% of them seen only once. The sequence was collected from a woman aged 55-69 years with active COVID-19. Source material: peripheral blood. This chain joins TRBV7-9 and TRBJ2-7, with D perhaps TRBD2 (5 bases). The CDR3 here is CASSPSTSVVSYEQYF. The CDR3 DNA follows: TGTGCCAGCAGCCCATCTACTAGTGTCGTTTCCTACGAGCAGTACTTC.